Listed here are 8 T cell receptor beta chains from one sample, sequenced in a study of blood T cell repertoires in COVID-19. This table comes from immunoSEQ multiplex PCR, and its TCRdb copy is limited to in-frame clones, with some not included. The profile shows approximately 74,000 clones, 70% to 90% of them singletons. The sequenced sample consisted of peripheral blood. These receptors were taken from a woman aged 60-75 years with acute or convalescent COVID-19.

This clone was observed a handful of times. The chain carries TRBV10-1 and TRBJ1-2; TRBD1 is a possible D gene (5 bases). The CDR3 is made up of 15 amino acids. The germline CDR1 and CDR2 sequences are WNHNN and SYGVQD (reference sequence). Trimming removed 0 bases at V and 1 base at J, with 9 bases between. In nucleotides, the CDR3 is TGCGCCAGCAGTGAGTCGGTAGGGGTTAACTATGGCTACACCTTC. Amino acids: CASSESVGVNYGYTF.

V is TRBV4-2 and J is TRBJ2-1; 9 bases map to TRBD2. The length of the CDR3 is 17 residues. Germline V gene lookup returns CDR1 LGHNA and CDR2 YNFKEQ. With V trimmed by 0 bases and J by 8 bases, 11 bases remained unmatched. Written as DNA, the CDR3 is TGTGCCAGCAGCCAAGATGTTCGGCGGGGGGGCGTCTATGAGCAGTTCTTC. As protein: CASSQDVRRGGVYEQFF.

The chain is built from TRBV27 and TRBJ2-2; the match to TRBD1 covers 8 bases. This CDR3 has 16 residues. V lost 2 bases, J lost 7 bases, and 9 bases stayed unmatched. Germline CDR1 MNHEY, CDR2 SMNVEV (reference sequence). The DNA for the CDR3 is TGTGCCAGCAGTTTAAGTCAGGGGGCGCCGAACGGGGAGCTGTTTTTT. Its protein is CASSLSQGAPNGELFF.

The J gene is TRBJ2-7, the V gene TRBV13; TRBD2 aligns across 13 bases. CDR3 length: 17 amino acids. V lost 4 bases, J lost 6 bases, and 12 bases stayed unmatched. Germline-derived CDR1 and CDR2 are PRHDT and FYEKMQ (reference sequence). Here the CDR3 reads CASSSRRTSGRTGEQYV. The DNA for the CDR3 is TGTGCCAGCAGCTCACGAAGGACTAGCGGGAGAACCGGCGAGCAGTACGTC.

CDR3 bases: TGTGCCAGCAGTTACTCCGCCGGCCGACAGGGGAAAGAGACCCAGTACTTC. This translates into CASSYSAGRQGKETQYF. The chain combines TRBV6-2 or TRBV6-3 with TRBJ2-5; TRBD1 matches 8 bases. The CDR3 is made up of 17 amino acids. V shed 0 bases, J shed 3 bases, and the junction held 9 bases outside the gene matches. The germline gives CDR1 MNHEY, CDR2 SVGEGT.

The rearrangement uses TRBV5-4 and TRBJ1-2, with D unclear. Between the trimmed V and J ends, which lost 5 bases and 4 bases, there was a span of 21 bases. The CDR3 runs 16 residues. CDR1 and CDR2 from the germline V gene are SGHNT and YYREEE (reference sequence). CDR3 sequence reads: CASRPLGQRGAYGYTF. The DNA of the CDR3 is TGTGCCAGCAGGCCCCTAGGTCAACGGGGAGCCTATGGCTACACCTTC. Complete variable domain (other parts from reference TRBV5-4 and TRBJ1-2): ETGVTQSPTHLIKTRGQQVTLRCSSQSGHNTVSWYQQALGQGPQFIFQYYREEENGRGNFPPRFSGLQFPNYSSELNVNALELDDSALYLCASRPLGQRGAYGYTFGSGTRLTVV.

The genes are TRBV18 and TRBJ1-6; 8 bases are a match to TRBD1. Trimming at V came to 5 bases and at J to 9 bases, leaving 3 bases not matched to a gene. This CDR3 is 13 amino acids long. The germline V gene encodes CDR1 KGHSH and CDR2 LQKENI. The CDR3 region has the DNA TGTGCCAGCTCAACGGACAGGGCTTCACCCCTCCACTTT. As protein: CASSTDRASPLHF.

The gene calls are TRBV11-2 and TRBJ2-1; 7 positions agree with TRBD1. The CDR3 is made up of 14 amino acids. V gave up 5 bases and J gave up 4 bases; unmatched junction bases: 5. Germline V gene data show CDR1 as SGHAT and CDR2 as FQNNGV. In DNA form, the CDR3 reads TGTGCCAGCAGCACCCGGGACAGATACAATGAGCAGTTCTTC. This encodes CASSTRDRYNEQFF. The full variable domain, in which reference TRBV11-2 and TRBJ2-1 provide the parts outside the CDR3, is EAGVAQSPRYKIIEKRQSVAFWCNPISGHATLYWYQQILGQGPKLLIQFQNNGVVDDSQLPKDRFSAERLKGVDSTLKIQPAKLEDSAVYLCASSTRDRYNEQFFGPGTRLTVL.